In this sample, the clone carrying this T cell receptor beta chain turned up once. Its antigen is unknown. The data stem from a study of cytomegalovirus exposure and HLA in healthy donors. Study-level information: About 85 million unique TCR sequences came from HLA-typed donors in an early release.

Amplification used 60 Vbeta primers and 13 Jbeta primers. Sequencing used immunoSEQ multiplex PCR; TCRdb keeps in-frame clones, though not all of them. The data contain fewer than 80,000 clones, roughly 70% of them singletons. The CDR3 runs 11 residues. J was trimmed by 11 bases and V by 11 bases; bases with no gene match: 11. Germline V gene sequence: CDR1 LNHDA, CDR2 SQIVND (reference sequence). General study results and limits: Analyzed later, most CMV-associated TCR beta chains appeared HLA-restricted.

The sequencing input was PBMCs. This sequence joins TRBV19 and TRBJ2-7; 8 bases agree with TRBD1. The TCR comes from a man aged 45-65 years in good health and CMV-seropositive. For the CDR3, the DNA is TGTGCCTCCAGGGGGACAGGCCACAAGTACTTC. Residues: CASRGTGHKYF.